This T cell receptor beta chain was found in a study of human T cells and chemical hapten exposure. Indicated time point: patch test 3, about 24 weeks after DPC sensitization. Sample treatment: therapeutic diphenylcyclopropenone sensitization with weekly scalp DPC. Deletions cut 5 bases from V and 4 bases from J, with 14 bases between. CDR1 and CDR2 (germline): SEHNR, FQNEAQ (reference sequence). The CDR3 sequence is 14 residues long. Via MiXCR, TCRdb re-called the RACE reads, giving one row per CDR3 protein. This table holds roughly 53,000 distinct CDR3 sequences, approximately 9.9% found once. The clonotype was recovered from a woman between 35 and 50 years old with alopecia areata. Some clones in this sample may be carry-over from other donors' samples. The V gene is TRBV7-9, the J gene TRBJ1-2; TRBD1 might be the D (5 bases). This sample comprised whole blood, obtained in connection with sensitization to the hapten diphenylcyclopropenone (DPC). CDR3 DNA sequence: TGTGCCAGCAGCCGGGCGGGGGACGGCTATGGCTACACCTTC. Translating it yields CASSRAGDGYGYTF.